This T cell receptor beta chain stems from a study of beta chain features in type 1 diabetes. Background on the study: Investigators examined 107,917,701 sorted cells across all samples.

The authors sorted CD4+ naive, central memory, regulatory and stem cell-like memory cells via CD45RO/CCR7/CD25/CD127/CD95/CD27. Findings and caveats of the study: Within the patient group, naive, central memory and Treg TCRB repertoires appeared more similar to each other than within healthy donors. Type 1 diabetes patients showed a moderate but significant shortening of TCRB CDR3s in all four CD4+ subsets.

As for this clone: Its antigen is undetermined.

Reverse transcribing all isolated RNA meant expressed TCRB transcripts were sequenced. The table came from immunoSEQ multiplex PCR; TCRdb's copy has only in-frame clones and leaves some out. Of about 360,000 clones detected, around 13% appear once; the ten largest clones hold less than 0.02%. The sequencing sample was made of naive CD4+ T cells from blood. The receptor comes from a young man in good health.

The CDR3: CASSLDEGGGLYEQYF. As DNA, the CDR3 is TGTGCCAGCAGCTTAGATGAAGGAGGGGGCCTGTACGAGCAGTACTTC. The rearrangement links TRBV7-2 to TRBJ2-7, with a tentative D call TRBD1 (7 bases). The germline V and J ends were trimmed by 1 base and 4 bases, with 17 bases remaining between them. This CDR3 has 16 residues. The germline V gene encodes CDR1 SGHTA and CDR2 FQGNSA.